This TCR beta chain was documented in a study of control samples from healthy donors and cancer patients. Method: immunoSEQ multiplex PCR; TCRdb's copy keeps in-frame clones and lacks some. The repertoire holds over 75,000 clones, 85% seen once, with approximately 20% in the top ten. The V gene lost 0 bases and the J gene lost 3 bases, with 10 bases spanning the gap. CDR3 length equals 14 residues. Germline V gene data show CDR1 as SGHRS and CDR2 as YFSETQ. The chain couples TRBV5-1 to TRBJ2-7, with D possibly TRBD2 on 5 matching bases. The TCR was taken from a young man in good health. Specimen: blood. CDR3 residues: CASSLAPDYYEQYF. The CDR3 nucleotides read TGCGCCAGCAGCTTGGCTCCAGACTACTACGAGCAGTACTTC.